Below, 16 T cell receptor beta chains from the same sample are listed, as sequenced in a study of blood T cell repertoires in COVID-19. The protocol was immunoSEQ multiplex PCR, while the TCRdb copy is restricted to in-frame clones and leaves out a portion. The table has around 500,000 clones, 88% seen once. The sample was PBMCs or T cells enriched from blood (not recorded which). The receptor set was obtained from a woman aged 40 to 55 who had recovered from COVID-19.

The rearrangement links TRBV5-4 to TRBJ1-1, with 10 bases that match TRBD1. V lost 3 bases, J lost 3 bases, and 5 bases stayed unmatched. The CDR3 extends over 15 amino acids. Looked up from germline, CDR1 is SGHNT and CDR2 is YYREEE (reference sequence). The CDR3 region has the DNA TGTGCCAGCAGCTCTCCGACAGGGGGCGACACTGAAGCTTTCTTT. Amino acid sequence: CASSSPTGGDTEAFF.

The genes are TRBV27 and TRBJ2-3; 7 positions agree with TRBD2. There are 16 residues in the CDR3. The germline gives CDR1 MNHEY, CDR2 SMNVEV (reference sequence). V gave up 7 bases and J gave up 4 bases; unmatched junction bases: 14. The chain's CDR3 is CASIYRGPGRADTQYF. In DNA form, the CDR3 reads TGTGCCAGCATTTACCGGGGCCCAGGGAGGGCAGATACGCAGTATTTT.

This clone was found once. The chain has TRBV30 and TRBJ2-1; TRBD2 aligns across 8 bases. Germline trimming cut 1 base from V and 9 bases from J; bases unmatched to any gene: 11. The V gene's germline CDR1 is GTSNPN and CDR2 SVGIG (reference sequence). CDR3 length: 15 residues. In DNA form, the CDR3 reads TGTGCCTGGAGTGCGGGACTAGGGGTTTTGGGTGAGCAGTTCTTC. This sequence encodes CAWSAGLGVLGEQFF.

V gene TRBV28 combines with J gene TRBJ2-1; 7 bases match TRBD2. J lost 4 bases, V lost 4 bases, and 7 bases had no gene match. In germline, CDR1 is MDHEN, CDR2 SYDVKM. This CDR3 spans 15 amino acids. The CDR3 region is CASSSQTGGYNEQFF. The CDR3 DNA is TGTGCCAGCAGTTCTCAAACGGGAGGATACAATGAGCAGTTCTTC.

This clone appeared once. J is TRBJ1-1 and V is TRBV3-1 (or the pseudogene TRBV3-2), with D perhaps matching TRBD1 (5 bases). Per germline, CDR1 LGHDT and CDR2 YNNKEL (reference sequence). The CDR3 extends over 18 amino acids. V was cut by 0 bases and J by 0 bases, with 17 bases left in between. CDR3 coding DNA: TGTGCCAGCAGCCAAGATGCGTTTTTTCAGGGCATGAACACTGAAGCTTTCTTT. It translates to CASSQDAFFQGMNTEAFF.

The rearrangement links TRBV9 to TRBJ2-3; TRBD1 is a possible D gene (6 bases). V lost 2 bases and J 6 bases, leaving 10 bases between the germline ends. The CDR3 covers 13 residues. From germline, CDR1 is SGDLS and CDR2 YYNGEE. CDR3 coding DNA: TGTGCCAGCAGCGTCAACAGGGAGGATACGCAGTATTTT. This gives the protein CASSVNREDTQYF.

This chain connects TRBV14 to TRBJ2-7; 7 bases line up with TRBD2. CDR1 is SGHDN, CDR2 FVKESK, per germline. The CDR3 totals 14 residues. Trimming took 4 bases from V and 0 from J; bases not matched to a gene: 3. CDR3 residues: CASSPGDYSYEQYF. CDR3 coding DNA: TGTGCCAGCAGCCCCGGGGACTACTCCTACGAGCAGTACTTC.

The chain carries TRBV6-5 and TRBJ1-2; 8 nucleotides match TRBD1. Germline V gives CDR1 MNHEY, CDR2 SVGAGI. This CDR3 is built from 14 residues. Trimming removed 6 bases from V and 5 bases from J; junction bases left unmatched: 8. The CDR3 spells CASSVDRVTYGYTF. CDR3 nucleotide sequence: TGTGCCAGCAGCGTGGACAGGGTAACATATGGCTACACCTTC.

The rearrangement joins TRBV4-3 to TRBJ2-1, with 8 bases fitting TRBD2. Unmatched junction bases numbered 13, after V lost 4 bases and J lost 5 bases. CDR1 is LGHNA and CDR2 is YSLEER in the germline V gene. The CDR3 totals 17 residues. CDR3 nucleotides: TGCGCCAGCAGCCCGGATTGGCTAGCGGGTCCACACAATGAGCAGTTCTTC. It is translated as CASSPDWLAGPHNEQFF.

The CDR3 DNA sequence: TGTGCCAGCAGCAGCGGGGCGGCCTCTAGCACAGATACGCAGTATTTT. As protein: CASSSGAASSTDTQYF. V usage is TRBV4-2 and J usage is TRBJ2-3; 7 bases align to TRBD2. Germline CDR1 and CDR2: LGHNA and YNFKEQ. V was pared by 5 bases and J by 0 bases, with 8 bases of the junction left unmatched. The CDR3 loop spans 16 amino acids.

The table lists this clone with a count of one. The chain couples TRBV7-2 to TRBJ1-1, with no clear D. V shed 1 base and J shed 5 bases, with 11 bases lying between them. Germline V lookup: CDR1 SGHTA, CDR2 FQGNSA. This CDR3 contains 14 residues. This CDR3 reads CASSLVEGMTEAFF. DNA of the CDR3: TGTGCCAGCAGCTTAGTCGAGGGTATGACTGAAGCTTTCTTT.

The chain employs TRBV19 and TRBJ1-1, with D unclear. Germline-derived CDR1 and CDR2 are LNHDA and SQIVND (reference sequence). The CDR3 consists of 17 residues. Trimming took 2 bases from V and 3 from J, leaving 19 bases between them. The CDR3 here is CASSIRRTRGLDTEAFF. The CDR3, as DNA: TGTGCCAGTAGTATAAGACGCACACGGGGATTGGACACTGAAGCTTTCTTT.

V and J are TRBV7-2 and TRBJ1-4; 7 bases line up with TRBD1. In germline, CDR1 is SGHTA, CDR2 FQGNSA. CDR3 size: 14 residues. With 6 bases clipped from V and 5 bases from J, the junction kept 6 bases outside the gene matches. The CDR3 DNA sequence: TGTGCCAGCAGTCGACAGGGAGCCAATGAAAAACTGTTTTTT. Translating it yields CASSRQGANEKLFF.

The CDR3 DNA reads as TGTGCCAGCAGTTGGGGACAGCATTTCTACAATGAGCAGTTCTTC. It yields the protein CASSWGQHFYNEQFF. V usage is TRBV7-2 and J usage is TRBJ2-1, with 7 bases lining up with TRBD1. The CDR3 contains 15 residues. The germline V gene has CDR1 SGHTA and CDR2 FQGNSA. V lost 6 bases, J lost 3 bases, and 8 bases stayed unmatched.

V and J are TRBV7-2 and TRBJ2-1; 7 bases align to TRBD2. With 3 bases clipped from V and 9 bases from J, the junction kept 2 bases outside the gene matches. CDR3 length: 12 amino acids. The V gene's germline CDR1 is SGHTA and CDR2 FQGNSA. The CDR3 bases are TGTGCCAGCAGCTTCCTAGCGGTTGAGCAGTTCTTC. Translated, it gives CASSFLAVEQFF.

The V and J genes are TRBV7-2 and TRBJ1-1; 9 bases are shared with TRBD1. V gave up 1 base and J gave up 4 bases; unmatched junction bases: 10. The CDR3 extends over 17 amino acids. Per the germline V gene, CDR1 is SGHTA and CDR2 is FQGNSA. CDR3 in DNA: TGTGCCAGCAGCTTAGTCGGGACAGGGCCTGGGGGCACTGAAGCTTTCTTT. Residues: CASSLVGTGPGGTEAFF. The entire variable domain, with the rest obtained from reference TRBV7-2 and TRBJ1-1, is as follows: GAGVSQSPSNKVTEKGKDVELRCDPISGHTALYWYRQSLGQGLEFLIYFQGNSAPDKSGLPSDRFSAERTGGSVSTLTIQRTQQEDSAVYLCASSLVGTGPGGTEAFFGQGTRLTVV.